These T cell receptor beta chains were read from a single sample in a study of cytomegalovirus exposure and HLA in healthy donors. Data came from immunoSEQ multiplex PCR; TCRdb stores just in-frame clones and leaves some out. The sample holds 120,000 or so clones, about 83% seen once. The sample consisted of PBMCs. The receptor source for this set is a man younger than 45 in good health and CMV-seronegative. Both conserved end residues are part of each CDR3. The D gene is left open where the match is weak. Size is stated for part of the rows, as once, few or many counts, or as a class when the clone is expanded.

>-|TRBD1|TRBV12-5|TRBJ1-2
TGTGCTAGTGGTTTTGGGACAGGGGATGTGAAACCCTATGGCTACACCTTC
CASGFGTGDVKPYGYTF
>-|-|TRBV5-1|TRBJ2-2
TGCGCCAGCAGCCCCGGCGGAACGAACACCGGGGAGCTGTTTTTT
CASSPGGTNTGELFF
>-|TRBD2|TRBV7-2|TRBJ2-7
TGTGCCAGCAGCGTCCAACTAGCGGGGGGGGGCGAGCAGTACTTC
CASSVQLAGGGEQYF
>-|-|TRBV10-3|TRBJ1-5
TGTGCCATCAGTGAGGCACAGCATAGCAATCAGCCCCAGCATTTT
CAISEAQHSNQPQHF
>-|-|TRBV19|TRBJ1-3
TGTGCCAGTAGTATCGGCTCTGGAAACACCATATATTTT
CASSIGSGNTIYF
>-|-|TRBV30|TRBJ2-2
TGTGCCTGGAGTGGGTTCGTCACAGGGGTAGCGGCCGGGGAGCTGTTTTTT
CAWSGFVTGVAAGELFF
>-|TRBD2|TRBV27|TRBJ2-7
TGTGCCAGCAGTTATAGCGGGAGGACAGAGGACGAGCAGTACTTC
CASSYSGRTEDEQYF
>-|TRBD2|TRBV11-2|TRBJ2-3
TGTGCCAGCAGCTCCCTAGCGGGGGTCTGGATAGATACGCAGTATTTT
CASSSLAGVWIDTQYF
>-|TRBD1|TRBV11-2|TRBJ2-6
TGTGCCAGCAGCTTAAACAGGGGGACTGGGGCCAACGTCCTGACTTTC
CASSLNRGTGANVLTF
>-|TRBD1|TRBV11-2|TRBJ1-4
TGTGCCAGCAGCTTAGATCTGAGACAGGGGGCACGGGGTGAACGTGAAAAACTGTTTTTT
CASSLDLRQGARGEREKLFF
>-|-|TRBV30|TRBJ2-3
TGTACCTGGAGTGAAGGAGAAGATACGCAGTATTTT
CTWSEGEDTQYF
>-|TRBD1|TRBV18|TRBJ1-1
TGTGCCAGCTCATGGGACAGGGGGCACCCGAACACTGAAGCTTTCTTT
CASSWDRGHPNTEAFF
>-|TRBD2|TRBV27|TRBJ2-1
TGTGCCAGCAGTTTATATTACGGACTAGCGGGAGAGCCCTATGAGCAGTTCTTC
CASSLYYGLAGEPYEQFF
>-|-|TRBV19|TRBJ1-1
TGTGCCAGTAGCCCACAGGGACTAAGCACTGAAGCTTTCTTT
CASSPQGLSTEAFF
>once|TRBD1|TRBV7-3|TRBJ1-2
TGTGCCAGCAGCGCTAGACAGGGAAGCGGCTACACCTTC
CASSARQGSGYTF
>medium-sized|TRBD2|TRBV6-1|TRBJ2-1
TGTGCCAGCAGTGAAGCTAGCGGGTCCTACAATGAGCAGTTCTTC
CASSEASGSYNEQFF
>-|-|TRBV5-6|TRBJ2-7
TGTGCCAGCAGCTTGGAAGGGGCCGACTACGAGCAGTACTTC
CASSLEGADYEQYF
>-|-|TRBV5-8|TRBJ1-1
TGTGCCAGCAGCTTATTCAGGGGTAGAACTGAAGCTTTCTTT
CASSLFRGRTEAFF
>-|TRBD1|TRBV6-5|TRBJ2-7
TGTGCCAGCAGTACCCGGGACAGGGGTTCCTACGAGCAGTACTTC
CASSTRDRGSYEQYF
>-|-|TRBV5-1|TRBJ2-3
TGCGCCAGCAGCCCAAAGACAACTAGCACAGATACGCAGTATTTT
CASSPKTTSTDTQYF
>-|TRBD2|TRBV11-2|TRBJ2-5
TGTGCCAGCAGCTTAGATGCTGGGGGGGGTCAAGAGACCCAGTACTTC
CASSLDAGGGQETQYF
>-|TRBD1|TRBV5-1|TRBJ2-6
TGCGCCAGCAGCTACGGGACAGATTTCTCTGGGGCCAACGTCCTGACTTTC
CASSYGTDFSGANVLTF
>-|TRBD2|TRBV18|TRBJ2-5
TGTGCCAGCTCACCACCGACACAGAAGCGGGGGGACCAAGAGACCCAGTACTTC
CASSPPTQKRGDQETQYF
>-|-|TRBV5-1|TRBJ2-2
TGCGCCAGCAGCCCGGGAGAAAGGGCCGGGGAGCTGTTTTTT
CASSPGERAGELFF
>-|-|TRBV7-9|TRBJ1-4
TGTGCCAGCAGCTTGGGGGGGACCACTAATGAAAAACTGTTTTTT
CASSLGGTTNEKLFF
>-|-|TRBV11-2|TRBJ1-1
TGTGCCAGCAGCTTAGAAAGGTCACCTAGCCCTTCAAACACTGAAGCTTTCTTT
CASSLERSPSPSNTEAFF
>-|TRBD2|TRBV27|TRBJ2-7
TGTGCCAGCAGTTTAGCGGGAGCATCCTACGAGCAGTACTTC
CASSLAGASYEQYF
>-|-|TRBV7-8|TRBJ2-7
TGTGCCAGCAGCGGAAAGACTAGGAACGAGCAGTACTTC
CASSGKTRNEQYF
>-|TRBD2|TRBV19|TRBJ2-1
TGTGCCAGTAGTATTGGAGCGGGACCGAATAATGAGCAGTTCTTC
CASSIGAGPNNEQFF
>-|TRBD1|TRBV30|TRBJ2-6
TGTGCCTGGTCTAGGGGGCCCTCTGGGGCCAACGTCCTGACTTTC
CAWSRGPSGANVLTF
>-|TRBD2|TRBV7-3|TRBJ2-1
TGTGCCAGCAGCTTAATTAGCGGGGGGCTCCAGGGAGAGCAGTTCTTC
CASSLISGGLQGEQFF
>-|-|TRBV5-1|TRBJ2-7
TGCGCCAGCAGCCCTCCGACACAACCTACCTACGAGCAGTACTTC
CASSPPTQPTYEQYF
>-|TRBD1|TRBV18|TRBJ2-1
TGTGCCAGCTCACCCCTAGGGACAGGGCACAATGAGCAGTTCTTC
CASSPLGTGHNEQFF
>-|-|TRBV28|TRBJ1-1
TGTGCCAGCAGTTTTTCGACGGGGTTCGAGGCTGAAGCTTTCTTT
CASSFSTGFEAEAFF
>few|-|TRBV19|TRBJ1-1
TGTGCCAGTAGTATATACCCCTCCGCAGGGAACACTGAAGCTTTCTTT
CASSIYPSAGNTEAFF
>-|-|TRBV10-3|TRBJ1-6
TGTGCCTCCCGGGACTGGAATGGATCACCCCTCCACTTT
CASRDWNGSPLHF
>-|TRBD1|TRBV9|TRBJ2-7
TGTGCCAGCAGCGCGGTAGGGACAGGGAACGACGAGCAGTACTTC
CASSAVGTGNDEQYF
>once|TRBD2|TRBV7-7|TRBJ2-1
TGTGCCAGCAGCAGGGGACTAGCGAGTTTGTCCTACAATGAGCAGTTCTTC
CASSRGLASLSYNEQFF
>-|TRBD1|TRBV5-6|TRBJ2-7
TGTGCCAGCAGCTCGGGACAGGGGGACGAGCAGTACTTC
CASSSGQGDEQYF
>-|-|TRBV7-6|TRBJ1-1
TGTGCCAGCAGCTTAGCGCAGTGGGGCGAAGCTTTCTTT
CASSLAQWGEAFF
>-|TRBD2|TRBV19|TRBJ2-1
TGTGCCAGTAGTATCGTAGCGGGAGGGGACAATGAGCAGTTCTTC
CASSIVAGGDNEQFF
>-|-|TRBV5-1|TRBJ1-2
TGCGCCAGCAGCCCCTCCCGCCAGACTAACTATGGCTACACCTTC
CASSPSRQTNYGYTF
>-|TRBD1|TRBV29-1|TRBJ1-2
TGCAGCGGGTCGGACAGGGGATATGGCTACACCTTC
CSGSDRGYGYTF
>-|TRBD1|TRBV10-3|TRBJ2-2
TGTGCCATCAGTGAGGTGGACAGGGGTGGGACCGGGGAGCTGTTTTTT
CAISEVDRGGTGELFF
>-|TRBD1|TRBV7-6|TRBJ2-7
TGTGCCAGCAGCTCGCCGGGACAGGGTTCCTACGAGCAGTACTTC
CASSSPGQGSYEQYF
>-|-|TRBV19|TRBJ1-3
TGTGCCAGTAGTATCCAAGGGGGCTCTGGAAACACCATATATTTT
CASSIQGGSGNTIYF
>-|TRBD1|TRBV2|TRBJ2-7
TGTGCCAGCAGTTTCCTGACAGGGGAGCACGAGCAGTACTTC
CASSFLTGEHEQYF
>-|-|TRBV4-1|TRBJ2-5
TGCGCCAGCAGCCACGTCGGGTCCCAAGAGACCCAGTACTTC
CASSHVGSQETQYF
>-|TRBD2|TRBV5-1|TRBJ2-3
TGCGCCAGCAGCTTAGCGGGGGGAACGACAGATACGCAGTATTTT
CASSLAGGTTDTQYF
>once|-|TRBV14|TRBJ1-4
TGTGCCAGCAGCCCCTTCGGAGGCTTTGGTGAAAAACTGTTTTTT
CASSPFGGFGEKLFF
>-|-|TRBV5-6|TRBJ1-4
TGTGCCAGCAGCCGTACGGTGATGGAAAAACTGTTTTTT
CASSRTVMEKLFF
>-|-|TRBV7-2|TRBJ1-4
TGTGCCAGCAGTTTAGGTACCGTCGGGGAAAAACTGTTTTTT
CASSLGTVGEKLFF
>-|-|TRBV5-4|TRBJ1-1
TGTGCCAGCAGCTTAGCGGGGTCTGAAGCTTTCTTT
CASSLAGSEAFF
>few|-|TRBV29-1|TRBJ1-5
TGCAGCGTTAGGCAGGGCAATCAGCCCCAGCATTTT
CSVRQGNQPQHF